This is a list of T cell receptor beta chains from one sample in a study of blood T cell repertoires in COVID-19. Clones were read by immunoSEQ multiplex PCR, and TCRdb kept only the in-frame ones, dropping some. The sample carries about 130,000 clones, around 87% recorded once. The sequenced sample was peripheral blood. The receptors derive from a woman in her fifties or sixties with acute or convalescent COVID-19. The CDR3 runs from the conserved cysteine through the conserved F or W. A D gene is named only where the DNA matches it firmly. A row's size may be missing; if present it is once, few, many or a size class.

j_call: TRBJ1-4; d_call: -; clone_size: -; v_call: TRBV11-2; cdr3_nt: TGTGCCAGCAGCTTATTCAGGGAAAAACTGTTTTTT; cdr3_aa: CASSLFREKLFF
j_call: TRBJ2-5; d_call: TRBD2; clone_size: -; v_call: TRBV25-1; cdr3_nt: TGTGCCAGCCGGCTAGCGGGAGGGCGCGAGACCCAGTACTTC; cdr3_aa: CASRLAGGRETQYF
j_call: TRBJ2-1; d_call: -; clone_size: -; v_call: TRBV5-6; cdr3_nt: TGTGCCAGCAGCTTGACTCGAGTTGAGCAGTTCTTC; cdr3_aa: CASSLTRVEQFF
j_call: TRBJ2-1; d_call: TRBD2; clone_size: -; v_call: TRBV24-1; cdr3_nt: TGTGCCACCAGTGATGGACTAGACAATGAGCAGTTCTTC; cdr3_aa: CATSDGLDNEQFF
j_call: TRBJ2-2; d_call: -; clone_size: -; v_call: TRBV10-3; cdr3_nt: TGTGCCATCAGTGGGGCGGGGTCAGACACCGGGGAGCTGTTTTTT; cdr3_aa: CAISGAGSDTGELFF
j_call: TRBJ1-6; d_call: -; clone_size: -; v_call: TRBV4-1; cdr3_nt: TGCGCCATTCCGTTGGGGGGGAATTCACCCCTCCACTTT; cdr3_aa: CAIPLGGNSPLHF
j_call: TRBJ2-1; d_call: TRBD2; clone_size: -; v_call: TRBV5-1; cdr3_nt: TGCGCCAGCAGCTTACTAGCGGAGGGCAATGAGCAGTTCTTC; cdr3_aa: CASSLLAEGNEQFF
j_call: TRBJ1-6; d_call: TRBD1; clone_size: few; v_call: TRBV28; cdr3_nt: TGTGCCAGCAGTTTCGGACAGGGAAGGTTTTCACCCCTCCACTTT; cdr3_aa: CASSFGQGRFSPLHF
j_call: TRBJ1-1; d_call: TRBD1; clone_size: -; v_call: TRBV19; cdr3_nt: TGTGCCAGTAGTATAGCTGCAACAGGGGTGAGTTTCTTT; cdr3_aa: CASSIAATGVSFF
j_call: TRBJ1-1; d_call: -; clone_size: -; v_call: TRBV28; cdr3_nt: TGTGCCAGCAGTACCAGGGGCGCCGCTGAAGCTTTCTTT; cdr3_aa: CASSTRGAAEAFF
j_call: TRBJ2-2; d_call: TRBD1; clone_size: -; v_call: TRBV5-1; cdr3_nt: TGCGCCAGCAGCCCACAGGGGGATGGCACCGGGGAGCTGTTTTTT; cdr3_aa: CASSPQGDGTGELFF
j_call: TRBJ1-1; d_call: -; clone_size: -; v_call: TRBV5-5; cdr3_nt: TGTGCCAGCAGCAGGGCGGGACTTATGAACACTGAAGCTTTCTTT; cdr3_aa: CASSRAGLMNTEAFF
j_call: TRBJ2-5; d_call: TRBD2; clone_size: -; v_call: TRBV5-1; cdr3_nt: TGCGCCAGCAGTTCCGCCGGGACTAGCGGCAGGGAGACCCAGTACTTC; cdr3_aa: CASSSAGTSGRETQYF
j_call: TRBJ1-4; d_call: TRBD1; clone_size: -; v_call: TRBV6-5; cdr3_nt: TGTGCCAGCAGTTACTCCGGGACAGGGGTGGGGGAAAAACTGTTTTTT; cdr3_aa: CASSYSGTGVGEKLFF
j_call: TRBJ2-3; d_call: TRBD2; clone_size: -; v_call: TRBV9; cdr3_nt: TGTGCCAGCAGCGTGGGCCTGGGGACTAGCGGGAGAACGGCAGATACGCAGTATTTT; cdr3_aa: CASSVGLGTSGRTADTQYF
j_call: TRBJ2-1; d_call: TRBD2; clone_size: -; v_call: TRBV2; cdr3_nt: TGTGCCAGCAGTGGCGGCGGGAGGCCCGGGAGGGATGAGCAGTTCTTC; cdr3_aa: CASSGGGRPGRDEQFF
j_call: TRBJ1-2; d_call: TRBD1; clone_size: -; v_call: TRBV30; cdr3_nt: TGTGCCTGGAGTTTCCGACAGGGGATTGGCGGCTACACCTTC; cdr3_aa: CAWSFRQGIGGYTF
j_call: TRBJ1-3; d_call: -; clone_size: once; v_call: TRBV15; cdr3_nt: TGTGCCACCAGGGACAGCTCTGGAAACACCATATATTTT; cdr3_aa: CATRDSSGNTIYF
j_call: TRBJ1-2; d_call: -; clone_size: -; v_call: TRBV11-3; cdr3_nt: TGTGCCAGCAGCTTAGGAGCGGGAGCTAACTATGGCTACACCTTC; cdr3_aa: CASSLGAGANYGYTF
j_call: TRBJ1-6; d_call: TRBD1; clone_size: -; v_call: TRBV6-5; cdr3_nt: TGTGCCAGCAGTTACTTAGCGGACAGGGGAAGTTCACCCCTCCACTTT; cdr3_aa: CASSYLADRGSSPLHF
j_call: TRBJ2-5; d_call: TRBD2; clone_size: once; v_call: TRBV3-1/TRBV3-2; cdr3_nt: TGTGCCAGCAGCCAAGAAAGACTAGCGGGAGAGGCGACCCAGTACTTC; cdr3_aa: CASSQERLAGEATQYF
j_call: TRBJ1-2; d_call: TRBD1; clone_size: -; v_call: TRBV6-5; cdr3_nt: TGTGCCAGCAGTTACACGACAGGGGACTATGGCTACACCTTC; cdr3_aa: CASSYTTGDYGYTF
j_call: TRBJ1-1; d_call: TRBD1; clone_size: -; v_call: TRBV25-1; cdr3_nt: TGTGCCAGCAGGATGGGACAGGGCACTGAAGCTTTCTTT; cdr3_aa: CASRMGQGTEAFF
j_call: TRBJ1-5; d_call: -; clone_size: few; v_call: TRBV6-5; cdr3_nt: TGTGCCAGCAGTTACTCGAGGGGGATCCGCCAGCCCCAGCATTTT; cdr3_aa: CASSYSRGIRQPQHF
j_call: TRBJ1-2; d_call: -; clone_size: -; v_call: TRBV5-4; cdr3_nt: TGTGCCAGCAGCTTGGCTGCTACGGTCTACGGCTACACCTTC; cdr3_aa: CASSLAATVYGYTF
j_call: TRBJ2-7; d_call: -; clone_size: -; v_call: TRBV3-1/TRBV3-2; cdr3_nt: TGTGCCAGCAGCCGGGCCGGCTTCGAGCAGTACTTC; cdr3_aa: CASSRAGFEQYF
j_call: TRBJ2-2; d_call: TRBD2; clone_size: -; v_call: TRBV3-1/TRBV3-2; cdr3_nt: TGTGCCAGCAGCCCGGGAGGGACTAGTTACACCGGGGAGCTGTTTTTT; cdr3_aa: CASSPGGTSYTGELFF
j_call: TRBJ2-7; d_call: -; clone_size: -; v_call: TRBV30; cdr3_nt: TGTGCCTGGAGTGGAGGGGGCTACGAGCAGTACTTC; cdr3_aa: CAWSGGGYEQYF
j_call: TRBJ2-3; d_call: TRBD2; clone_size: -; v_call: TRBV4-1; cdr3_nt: TGCGCCAGCAGCCAAGTCCCAGTGACTAGCGGGACTGACTCTAGCACAGATACGCAGTATTTT; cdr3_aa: CASSQVPVTSGTDSSTDTQYF
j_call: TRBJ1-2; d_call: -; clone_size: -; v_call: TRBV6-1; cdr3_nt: TGTGCCAGCAGTGAACAGGTTAACTATGGCTACACCTTC; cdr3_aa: CASSEQVNYGYTF
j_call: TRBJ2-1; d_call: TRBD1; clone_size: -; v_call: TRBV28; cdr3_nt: TGTGCCAGCAGTGTGGCCCCGGGACAGGGATTGGAGCAGTTCTTC; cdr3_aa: CASSVAPGQGLEQFF
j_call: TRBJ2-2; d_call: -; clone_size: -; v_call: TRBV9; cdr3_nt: TGTGCCAGCAGCGTAGAGATAGCGAAGGACGGGGAGCTGTTTTTT; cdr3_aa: CASSVEIAKDGELFF
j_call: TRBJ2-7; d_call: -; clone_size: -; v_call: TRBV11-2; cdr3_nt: TGTGCCAGCAGCCAACAGATGTCTTCCTACGAGCAGTACTTC; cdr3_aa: CASSQQMSSYEQYF
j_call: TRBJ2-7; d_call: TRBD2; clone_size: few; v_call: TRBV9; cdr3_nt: TGTGCCAGCAGCGTAGCTAGCGGGCCCTCCTACGAGCAGTACTTC; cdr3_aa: CASSVASGPSYEQYF
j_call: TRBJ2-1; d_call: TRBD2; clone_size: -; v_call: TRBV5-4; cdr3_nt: TGTGCCAGCAGCTTGAAGGTAGCGGGAGACAATGAGCAGTTCTTC; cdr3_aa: CASSLKVAGDNEQFF